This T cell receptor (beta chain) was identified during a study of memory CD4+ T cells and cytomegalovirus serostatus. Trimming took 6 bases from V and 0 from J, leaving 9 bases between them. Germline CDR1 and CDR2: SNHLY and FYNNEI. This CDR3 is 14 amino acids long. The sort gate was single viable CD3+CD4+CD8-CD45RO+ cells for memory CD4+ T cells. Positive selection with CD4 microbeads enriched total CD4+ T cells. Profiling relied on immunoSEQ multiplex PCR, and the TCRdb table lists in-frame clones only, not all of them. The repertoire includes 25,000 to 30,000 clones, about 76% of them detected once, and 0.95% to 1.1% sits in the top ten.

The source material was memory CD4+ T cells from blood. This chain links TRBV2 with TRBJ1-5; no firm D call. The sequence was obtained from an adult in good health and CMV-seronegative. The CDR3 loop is CASRAPFSNQPQHF. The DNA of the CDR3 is TGTGCCAGCAGGGCTCCTTTTAGCAATCAGCCCCAGCATTTT.